A selection of T cell receptor beta chains follows, all from one sample in a study of breast tumors, draining lymph nodes, adjacent tissues. Each CDR3 protein gets one entry after TCRdb re-called the multiplex PCR reads with MiXCR. The sample yields 200,000 to 300,000 distinct CDR3 sequences, about 33% seen once. Material: axillary lymph node tissue. The receptors were sampled from a female donor with breast cancer. Some clones in this sample may be carry-over from other donors' samples. Both conserved end residues are part of each CDR3. A D gene is named only where the DNA matches it firmly. Only part of the rows carry a size: once, few, many, or a class if the clone is expanded.

d_call,clone_size,v_call,j_call,cdr3_nt,cdr3_aa
-,-,TRBV7-7,TRBJ1-5,TGTGCTAGCAGCCGAAGTAGCGGGAGAGGCCAGGAGACCCAGCATTTT,CASSRSSGRGQETQHF
-,many,TRBV30,TRBJ2-1,TGTGCCTGGAGTGTAGGTGGTGGGGCTGAGCAGTTCTTC,CAWSVGGGAEQFF
-,few,TRBV18,TRBJ2-3,TGTGCCAGCTCACCACGCGCTAGCACAGATACGCAGTATTTT,CASSPRASTDTQYF
TRBD1,many,TRBV30,TRBJ2-1,TGTGCCTGGAGGGCGGACAGGGACAATGAGCAGTTCTTC,CAWRADRDNEQFF
TRBD1,once,TRBV29-1,TRBJ1-2,TGCAGCGTATCGCCACAGGGGGCGCGGGGCTACACCTTC,CSVSPQGARGYTF
-,many,TRBV12-3/TRBV12-4,TRBJ2-5,TGTGCCAGCAGTCCCGGGTTTGAGACCCAGTACTTC,CASSPGFETQYF
TRBD2,few,TRBV3-1,TRBJ2-3,TGTGCCAGCAGCCACCGACTAGCGGGAGGGCCGTCGAGGTATACGCAGTATTTT,CASSHRLAGGPSRYTQYF
-,many,TRBV28,TRBJ1-4,TGTGCCAGCAGTCAACAGGGTGAGAAACTGTTTTTT,CASSQQGEKLFF
TRBD1,many,TRBV6-5,TRBJ1-2,TGTGCCAGCAGTTACTCAAAACAGGGGGACTATGGCTACACCTTC,CASSYSKQGDYGYTF
-,few,TRBV6-5,TRBJ2-2,TGTGCCAGCAGTCACGGGACCGGGGAGCTGTTTTTT,CASSHGTGELFF
TRBD1,-,TRBV6-6,TRBJ2-5,TGTGCCAGCAGGAGGACAGGGGAAGAAGAGACCCAGTACTTC,CASRRTGEEETQYF
TRBD1,-,TRBV11-3,TRBJ2-2,TGTGCCAGCAGACGGCCGGGACAGGGGGGGACCACGACGGGGGAGCTGTTTTTT,CASRRPGQGGTTTGELFF